This T cell receptor (beta chain) is drawn from a study of long-term antiretroviral therapy in people with HIV. Study-level results: Versus controls, repertoires in people with HIV had narrower CDR3 length ranges.

Concerning this clone: The antigen remains unidentified.

This CDR3 contains 14 residues. V was clipped by 1 base and J by 2 bases, with 9 bases between them. Germline V CDR1 and CDR2: MNHNS, SASEGT. Survey-level resolution applied to immunoSEQ assay v3.0. Measured with immunoSEQ multiplex PCR; TCRdb has only the in-frame clones, and not every one. The top ten hold 7.5% to 9.5% of the sample, which has approximately 35,000 clones, over 70% seen once. The sample in question was unsorted PBMCs, obtained 3.1 years after starting antiretroviral therapy. The chain is built from TRBV6-1 and TRBJ2-7; D is ambiguous. The TCR sequence derives from a woman between 45 and 65 years old with HIV. CDR3 protein: CASSEVYAAYEQYV. CDR3 bases: TGTGCCAGCAGTGAAGTGTACGCAGCCTACGAGCAGTACGTC.